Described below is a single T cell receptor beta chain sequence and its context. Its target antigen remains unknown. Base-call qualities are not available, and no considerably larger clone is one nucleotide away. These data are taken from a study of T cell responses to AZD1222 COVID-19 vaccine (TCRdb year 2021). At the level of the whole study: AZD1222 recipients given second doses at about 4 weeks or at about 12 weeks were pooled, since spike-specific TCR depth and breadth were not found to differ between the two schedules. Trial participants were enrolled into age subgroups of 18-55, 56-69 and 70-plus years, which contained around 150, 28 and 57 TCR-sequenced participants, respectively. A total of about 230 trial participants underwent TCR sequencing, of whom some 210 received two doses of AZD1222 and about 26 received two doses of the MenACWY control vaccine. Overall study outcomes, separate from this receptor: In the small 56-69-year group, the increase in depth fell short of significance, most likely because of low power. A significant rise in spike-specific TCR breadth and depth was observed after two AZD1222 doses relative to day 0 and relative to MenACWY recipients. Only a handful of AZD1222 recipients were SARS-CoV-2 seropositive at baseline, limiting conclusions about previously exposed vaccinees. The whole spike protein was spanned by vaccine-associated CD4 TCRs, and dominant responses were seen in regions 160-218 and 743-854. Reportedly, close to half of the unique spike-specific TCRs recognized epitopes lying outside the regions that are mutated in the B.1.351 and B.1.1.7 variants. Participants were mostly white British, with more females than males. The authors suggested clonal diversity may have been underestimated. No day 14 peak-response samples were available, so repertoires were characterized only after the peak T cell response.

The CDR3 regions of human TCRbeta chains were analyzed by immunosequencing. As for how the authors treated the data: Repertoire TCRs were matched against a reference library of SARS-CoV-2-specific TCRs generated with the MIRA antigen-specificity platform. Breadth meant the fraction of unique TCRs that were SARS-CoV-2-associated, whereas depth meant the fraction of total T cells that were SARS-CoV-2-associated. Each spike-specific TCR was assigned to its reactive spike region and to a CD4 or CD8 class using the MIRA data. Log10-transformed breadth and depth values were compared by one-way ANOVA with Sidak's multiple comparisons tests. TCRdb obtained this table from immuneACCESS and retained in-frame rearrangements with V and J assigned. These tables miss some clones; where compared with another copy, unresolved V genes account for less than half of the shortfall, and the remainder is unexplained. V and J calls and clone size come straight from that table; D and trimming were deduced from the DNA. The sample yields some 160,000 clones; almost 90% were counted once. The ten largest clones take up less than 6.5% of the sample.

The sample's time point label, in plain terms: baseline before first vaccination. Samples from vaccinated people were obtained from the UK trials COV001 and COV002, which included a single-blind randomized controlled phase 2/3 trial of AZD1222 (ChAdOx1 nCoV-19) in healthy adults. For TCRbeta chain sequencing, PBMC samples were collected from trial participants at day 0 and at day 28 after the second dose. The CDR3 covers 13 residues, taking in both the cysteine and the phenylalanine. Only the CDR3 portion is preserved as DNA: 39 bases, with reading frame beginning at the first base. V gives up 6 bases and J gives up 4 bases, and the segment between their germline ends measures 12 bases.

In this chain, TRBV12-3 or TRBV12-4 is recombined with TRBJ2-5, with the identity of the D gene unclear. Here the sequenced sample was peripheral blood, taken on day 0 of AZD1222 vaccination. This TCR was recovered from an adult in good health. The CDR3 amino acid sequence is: CASRPGHGETQYF. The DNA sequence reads TGTGCCAGCAGGCCGGGTCACGGAGAGACCCAGTACTTC.